Each of the 17 T cell receptor beta chains below was sequenced from the same sample in a study of blood T cell repertoires in COVID-19. Libraries were prepared by immunoSEQ multiplex PCR; TCRdb keeps only in-frame clonotypes and omits some of them. The data show approximately 150,000 clones, about 87% seen once. Sequences were obtained from peripheral blood. The source is a woman between 50 and 59 years old with acute or convalescent COVID-19.

The V gene is TRBV7-3, the J gene TRBJ2-2; 9 bases map to TRBD2. Germline trimming cut 1 base from V and 5 bases from J; bases unmatched to any gene: 2. The CDR3 loop spans 15 amino acids. CDR1 is SGHTA, CDR2 FQGTGA, per germline. CDR3 residues: CASSLNLAGTGELFF. CDR3 DNA sequence: TGTGCCAGCAGCTTAAACCTAGCGGGAACCGGGGAGCTGTTTTTT.

V usage is TRBV4-1 and J usage is TRBJ2-1; D possibly corresponds to TRBD2 (7 bases). This CDR3 spans 15 amino acids. Per the germline V gene, CDR1 is MGHRA and CDR2 is YSYEKL. The germline V and J ends were trimmed by 4 bases and 1 base, with 11 bases remaining between them. The CDR3 spells CASSRAGASYNEQFF. Written as DNA, the CDR3 is TGCGCCAGCAGCCGGGCGGGGGCTTCCTACAATGAGCAGTTCTTC.

With respect to this clone: One end of the junction varies from germline; a read error may be responsible. The chain uses TRBV28 and TRBJ2-5; TRBD1 matches at 12 bases. The CDR3 sequence is 14 residues long. Per the germline V gene, CDR1 is MDHEN and CDR2 is SYDVKM. The DNA for the CDR3 is TGTGCCAGCAGTCGGGACAGGGGGCAAGTGACCCAGTACTTC. Translation: CASSRDRGQVTQYF.

The chain uses TRBV19 and TRBJ2-2; TRBD1 aligns across 10 bases. This CDR3 contains 15 residues. The V segment lost 5 bases and the J segment 5 bases; nucleotides outside the gene matches: 5. Germline-derived CDR1 and CDR2 are LNHDA and SQIVND (reference sequence). The CDR3 loop reads CASSFGQGGTGELFF. CDR3 DNA sequence: TGTGCCAGTAGTTTTGGACAGGGGGGGACCGGGGAGCTGTTTTTT.

This clone was detected only a few times. V usage is TRBV6-5 and J usage is TRBJ1-2; 7 bases fit TRBD1. Trimming removed 8 bases from V and 7 bases from J; junction bases left unmatched: 10. CDR3 length: 13 residues. Germline lookup yields CDR1 MNHEY and CDR2 SVGAGI. In nucleotides, the CDR3 is TGTGCCAGCCAGAGGGGGCGCGAGGGTGGCTACACCTTC. The encoded protein is CASQRGREGGYTF.

The chain joins TRBV5-6 to TRBJ1-4; tentatively, D is TRBD1 (5 bases). V gave up 2 bases and J gave up 7 bases, with 15 bases separating them. This CDR3 is 15 amino acids long. Germline assignment: CDR1 SGHDT and CDR2 YYEEEE. For the CDR3, the DNA is TGTGCCAGCAGCTTTTGGCGCGACAGACGTGAAAAACTGTTTTTT. Protein product: CASSFWRDRREKLFF.

The chain employs TRBV28 and TRBJ1-6; 7 bases match TRBD1. Germline CDR1 and CDR2: MDHEN and SYDVKM. This CDR3 contains 15 residues. V was clipped by 5 bases and J by 5 bases; unmatched bases: 6. CDR3 protein: CASSRRQGDNSPLHF. CDR3 sequence (DNA): TGTGCCAGCAGTCGCCGACAGGGAGATAATTCACCCCTCCACTTT.

The rearrangement uses TRBV9 and TRBJ2-5; TRBD2 might be the D (6 bases). CDR3 length: 15 amino acids. The V gene lost 0 bases and the J gene lost 5 bases, with 14 bases spanning the gap. CDR1 SGDLS and CDR2 YYNGEE come from the germline V gene. The DNA of the CDR3 is TGTGCCAGCAGCGTAGGCCTAGCGAACCGGGAGACCCAGTACTTC. It is translated as CASSVGLANRETQYF. The complete variable domain, with remaining parts taken from reference TRBV9 and TRBJ2-5, reads DSGVTQTPKHLITATGQRVTLRCSPRSGDLSVYWYQQSLDQGLQFLIQYYNGEERAKGNILERFSAQQFPDLHSELNLSSLELGDSALYFCASSVGLANRETQYFGPGTRLLVL.

The J gene is TRBJ1-1, the V gene TRBV7-9, with no clear D. Between the trimmed V and J ends, which lost 2 bases and 7 bases, there was a span of 8 bases. Germline V lookup: CDR1 SEHNR, CDR2 FQNEAQ (reference sequence). This CDR3 contains 12 residues. The CDR3 loop reads CASSLSEIEAFF. CDR3 DNA: TGTGCCAGCAGCTTATCTGAGATTGAAGCTTTCTTT.

The chain employs TRBV7-3 and TRBJ1-2; 10 bases fit TRBD1. V lost 6 bases and J lost 4; bases outside the gene matches: 8. This CDR3 is built from 15 residues. Germline CDR1 SGHTA, CDR2 FQGTGA. The DNA of the CDR3 is TGTGCCAGCAGTCCAGACAGGGGGCAAAGCTATGGCTACACCTTC. Residues: CASSPDRGQSYGYTF.

J is TRBJ2-3 and V is TRBV7-3, with TRBD1 identical over 9 bases. The J segment lost 4 bases and the V segment lost 8 bases, leaving 7 bases of the junction unmatched. The CDR3 runs 14 residues. Germline CDR1 and CDR2: SGHTA and FQGTGA. The CDR3 protein is CASSGQGWSDTQYF. The CDR3 DNA follows: TGTGCCAGCTCTGGACAGGGGTGGTCAGATACGCAGTATTTT.

This chain connects TRBV29-1 to TRBJ1-2; D unclear. Germline V lookup: CDR1 SQVTM, CDR2 ANQGSEA. The CDR3 contains 12 residues. V lost 7 bases and J 8 bases, leaving 17 bases between the germline ends. CDR3 DNA: TGCAGCGGCGGGTCACCAAGTGGAGGCTACACCTTC. This translates into CSGGSPSGGYTF.

The chain recombines TRBV29-1 with TRBJ1-1; no clear D gene. In germline, CDR1 is SQVTM, CDR2 ANQGSEA. V lost 4 bases, J lost 5 bases, and 11 bases lay in between. This CDR3 has 12 amino acids. The CDR3 spells CSVGGGETEAFF. Written as DNA, the CDR3 is TGCAGCGTTGGAGGTGGAGAGACTGAAGCTTTCTTT. Full variable domain (remainder filled in from reference TRBV29-1 and TRBJ1-1): SAVISQKPSRDICQRGTSLTIQCQVDSQVTMMFWYRQQPGQSLTLIATANQGSEATYESGFVIDKFPISRPNLTFSTLTVSNMSPEDSSIYLCSVGGGETEAFFGQGTRLTVV.

The rearrangement uses TRBV20-1 and TRBJ1-2, with D unresolved. There are 11 residues in the CDR3. Trimming stripped 6 bases from V and 4 bases from J, with 9 bases between. The V gene's germline CDR1 is DFQATT and CDR2 SNEGSKA (reference sequence). CDR3 DNA sequence: TGCAGTGCAGAGGGAGGCTATGGCTACACCTTC. Its protein product is CSAEGGYGYTF.

The chain joins TRBV6-5 to TRBJ1-4; D is unclear. The V end lost 8 bases, the J end lost 0 bases, and 10 bases lay between the germline ends. The CDR3 has 14 amino acids. The germline V gene encodes CDR1 MNHEY and CDR2 SVGAGI. The CDR3 region has the DNA TGTGCCAGCCACGACGGGGCAACTAATGAAAAACTGTTTTTT. Protein product: CASHDGATNEKLFF.

V gene TRBV14 combines with J gene TRBJ2-4; TRBD2 agrees at 9 bases. The CDR3 contains 19 residues. The trim removed 0 bases at V and 0 bases at J, leaving 9 bases unmatched. Germline V gene sequence: CDR1 SGHDN, CDR2 FVKESK. The CDR3 nucleotides are TGTGCCAGCAGCCAAGAAGGTACTAGCGGGTACCCAGCCAAAAACATTCAGTACTTC. Its translation: CASSQEGTSGYPAKNIQYF.

This clone came up once. This sequence joins TRBV2 and TRBJ2-5, with 10 bases fitting TRBD1. The CDR3 has 14 amino acids. The V and J ends lost 5 bases and 4 bases, in that order; junction bases with no gene match: 4. Germline assignment: CDR1 SNHLY and CDR2 FYNNEI. The CDR3 sequence is CASSQRDRGETQYF. The CDR3 DNA reads as TGTGCCAGCAGTCAACGGGACAGGGGAGAGACCCAGTACTTC.